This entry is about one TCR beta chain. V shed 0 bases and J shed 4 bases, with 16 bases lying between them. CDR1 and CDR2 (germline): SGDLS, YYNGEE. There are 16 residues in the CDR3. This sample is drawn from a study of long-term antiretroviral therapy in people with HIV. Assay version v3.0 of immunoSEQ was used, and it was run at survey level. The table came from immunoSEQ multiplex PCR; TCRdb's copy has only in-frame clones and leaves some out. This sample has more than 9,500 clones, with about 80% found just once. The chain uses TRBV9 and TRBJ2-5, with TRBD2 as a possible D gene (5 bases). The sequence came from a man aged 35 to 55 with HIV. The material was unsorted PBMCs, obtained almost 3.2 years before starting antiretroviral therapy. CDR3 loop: CASSVAAGVGSETQYF. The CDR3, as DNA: TGTGCCAGCAGCGTAGCTGCCGGGGTGGGCTCAGAGACCCAGTACTTC.